The clone carrying this T cell receptor beta chain was picked up one time. Germline V gene data show CDR1 as LNHDA and CDR2 as SQIVND (reference sequence). V lost 7 bases to trimming and J lost 0 bases, with 15 bases between them. This CDR3 is 15 amino acids long. The sample belongs to a study of PD-1 and CTLA-4 blockade in melanoma. The data were produced by immunoSEQ multiplex PCR, yet TCRdb's version contains in-frame clones alone and is incomplete. Of about 32,000 clones in the sample, about nine tenths were seen once. The chain recombines TRBV19 with TRBJ1-1; no firm D call. The sequences come from CD8+ T cells from peripheral blood, collected from a patient given anti-PD-1 treatment. The clonotype originates from a human donor with melanoma. The CDR3 region has the DNA TGTGCCAGTACCCTAATGGCGGGGATGAACACTGAAGCTTTCTTT. Translation gives CASTLMAGMNTEAFF.